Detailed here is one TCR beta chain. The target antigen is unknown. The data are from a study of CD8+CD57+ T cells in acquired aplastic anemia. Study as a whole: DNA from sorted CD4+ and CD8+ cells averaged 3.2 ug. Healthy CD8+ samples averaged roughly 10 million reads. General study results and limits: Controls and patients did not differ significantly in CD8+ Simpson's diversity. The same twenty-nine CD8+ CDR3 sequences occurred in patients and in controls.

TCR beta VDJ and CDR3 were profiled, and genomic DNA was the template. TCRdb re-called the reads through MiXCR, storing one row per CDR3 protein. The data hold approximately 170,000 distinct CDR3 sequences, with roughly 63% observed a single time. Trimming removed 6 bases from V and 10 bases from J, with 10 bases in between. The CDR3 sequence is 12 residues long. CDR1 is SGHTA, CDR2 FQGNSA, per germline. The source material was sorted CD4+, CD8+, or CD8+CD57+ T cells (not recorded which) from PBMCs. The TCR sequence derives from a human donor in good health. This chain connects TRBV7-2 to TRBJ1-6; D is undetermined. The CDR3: CASSGLSSPLHF. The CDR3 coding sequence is TGTGCCAGCAGTGGACTCAGCTCACCCCTCCACTTT.